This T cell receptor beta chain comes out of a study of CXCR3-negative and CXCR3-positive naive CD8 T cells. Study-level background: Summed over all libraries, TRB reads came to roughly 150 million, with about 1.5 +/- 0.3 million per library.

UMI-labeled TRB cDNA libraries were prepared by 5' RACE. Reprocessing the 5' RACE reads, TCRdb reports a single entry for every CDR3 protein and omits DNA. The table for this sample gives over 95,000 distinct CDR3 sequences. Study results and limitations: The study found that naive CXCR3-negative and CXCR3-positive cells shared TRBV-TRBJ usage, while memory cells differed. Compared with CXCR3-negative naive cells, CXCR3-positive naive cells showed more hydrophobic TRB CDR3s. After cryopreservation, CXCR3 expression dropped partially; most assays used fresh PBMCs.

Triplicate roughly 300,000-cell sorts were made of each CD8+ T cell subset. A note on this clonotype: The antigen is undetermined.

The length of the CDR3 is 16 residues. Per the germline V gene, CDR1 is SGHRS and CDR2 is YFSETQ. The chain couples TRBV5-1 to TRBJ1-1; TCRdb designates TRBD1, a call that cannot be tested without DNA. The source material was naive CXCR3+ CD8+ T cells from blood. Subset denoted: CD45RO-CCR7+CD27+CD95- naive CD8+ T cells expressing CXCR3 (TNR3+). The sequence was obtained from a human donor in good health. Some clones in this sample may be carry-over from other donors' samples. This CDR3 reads CASSLAGPPSNTEAFF.